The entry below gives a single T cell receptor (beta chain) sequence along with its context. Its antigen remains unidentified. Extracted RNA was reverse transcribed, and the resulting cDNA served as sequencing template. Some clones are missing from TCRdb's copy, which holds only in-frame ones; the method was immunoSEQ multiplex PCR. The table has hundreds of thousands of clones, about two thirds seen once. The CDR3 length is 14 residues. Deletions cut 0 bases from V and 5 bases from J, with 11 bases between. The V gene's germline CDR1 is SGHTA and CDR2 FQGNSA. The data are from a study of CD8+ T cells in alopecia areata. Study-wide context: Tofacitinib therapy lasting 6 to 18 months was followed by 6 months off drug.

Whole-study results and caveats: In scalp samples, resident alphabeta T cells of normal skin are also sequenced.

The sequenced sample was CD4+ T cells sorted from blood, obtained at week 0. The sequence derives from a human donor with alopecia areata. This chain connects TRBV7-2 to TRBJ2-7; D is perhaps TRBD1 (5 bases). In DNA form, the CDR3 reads TGTGCCAGCAGCTTAGCGACAGTTTGGCACGAGCAGTACTTC. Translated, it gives CASSLATVWHEQYF.